This T cell receptor (beta chain) was sequenced for a study of blood T cell repertoires in COVID-19. Study-wide context: The study drew acute and convalescent COVID-19 samples from the United States, Italy and Spain. PBMCs, B-cell-depleted T cells, or T cells were the source of the cDNA or gDNA that made up the material.

This clone was seen a few times. In the original workflow: The assay estimated nucleated cells by amplifying reference gene primers. Clones were sequenced by immunoSEQ multiplex PCR, and TCRdb holds only the in-frame ones, with some missing. The V and J calls and the clone size are those of that table, but D and trimming were determined from the DNA. Among under 250,000 clones, about 88% were seen once, and the ten largest hold around 2.9%. The CDR3 covers 14 residues. The germline V and J ends were trimmed by 6 bases and 6 bases, with 15 bases remaining between them. Per germline, CDR1 LNHDA and CDR2 SQIVND (reference sequence).

This clonotype was obtained from a man in his fifties who had recovered from COVID-19. Specimen: peripheral blood. The V and J genes are TRBV19 and TRBJ1-5; D gene unclear. CDR3 protein: CASSPGNRGQPQHF. The CDR3 DNA reads as TGTGCCAGTAGCCCGGGGAATCGGGGTCAGCCCCAGCATTTT. Full variable domain (remainder filled in from reference TRBV19 and TRBJ1-5): DGGITQSPKYLFRKEGQNVTLSCEQNLNHDAMYWYRQDPGQGLRLIYYSQIVNDFQKGDIAEGYSVSREKKESFPLTVTSAQKNPTAFYLCASSPGNRGQPQHFGDGTRLSIL.